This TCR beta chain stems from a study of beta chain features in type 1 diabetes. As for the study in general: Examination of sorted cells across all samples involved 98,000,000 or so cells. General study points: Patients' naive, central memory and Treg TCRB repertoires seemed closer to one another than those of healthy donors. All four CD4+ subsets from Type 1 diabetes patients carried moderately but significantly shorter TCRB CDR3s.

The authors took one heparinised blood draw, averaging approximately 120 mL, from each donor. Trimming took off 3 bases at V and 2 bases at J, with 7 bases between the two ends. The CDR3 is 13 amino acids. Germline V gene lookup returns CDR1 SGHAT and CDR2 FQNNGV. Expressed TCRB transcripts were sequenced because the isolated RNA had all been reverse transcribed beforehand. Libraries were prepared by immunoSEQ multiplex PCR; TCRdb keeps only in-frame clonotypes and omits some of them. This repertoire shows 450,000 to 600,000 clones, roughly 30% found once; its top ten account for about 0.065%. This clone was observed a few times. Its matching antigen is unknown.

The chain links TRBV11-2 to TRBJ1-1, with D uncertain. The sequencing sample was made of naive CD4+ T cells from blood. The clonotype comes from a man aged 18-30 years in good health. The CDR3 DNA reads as TGTGCCAGCAGCTTTCGTCGTAACACTGAAGCTTTCTTT. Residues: CASSFRRNTEAFF.